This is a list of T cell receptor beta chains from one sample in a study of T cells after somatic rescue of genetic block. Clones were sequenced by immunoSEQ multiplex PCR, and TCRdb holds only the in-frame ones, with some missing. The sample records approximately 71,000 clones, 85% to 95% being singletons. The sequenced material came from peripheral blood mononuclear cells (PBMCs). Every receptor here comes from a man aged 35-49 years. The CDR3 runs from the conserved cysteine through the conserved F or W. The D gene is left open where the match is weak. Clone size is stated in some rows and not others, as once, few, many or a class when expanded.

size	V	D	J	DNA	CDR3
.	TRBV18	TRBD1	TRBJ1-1	TGTGCCAGCTCAGAACAGGGGGAAACTGAAGCTTTCTTT	CASSEQGETEAFF
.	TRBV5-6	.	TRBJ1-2	TGTGCCAGCAGCTTGGTGCAGGGTTTTTATGGCTACACCTTC	CASSLVQGFYGYTF
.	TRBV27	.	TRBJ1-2	TGTGCCAGCAGTCCTAGTTGGGGGGACTATGGCTACACCTTC	CASSPSWGDYGYTF
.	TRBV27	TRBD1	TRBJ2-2	TGTGCCTCGGGACAGGGGGTACCCGGGGAGCTGTTTTTT	CASGQGVPGELFF
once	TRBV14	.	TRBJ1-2	TGTGCCAGCAGCCAAGTTCCGAGCTATGGCTACACCTTC	CASSQVPSYGYTF
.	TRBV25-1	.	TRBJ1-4	TGTGCCAGCAGCGCCGGGAGGCAGGGCCGGGGTGAAAAACTGTTTTTT	CASSAGRQGRGEKLFF
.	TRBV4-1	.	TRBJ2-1	TGCGCCAGCAGCCAAGATTCCCCCTACCAGCGGAGAGGCTCCTACAATGAGCAGTTCTTC	CASSQDSPYQRRGSYNEQFF
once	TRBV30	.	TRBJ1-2	TGTGCCTGGACCATGGGGCTTGGCTACACCTTC	CAWTMGLGYTF
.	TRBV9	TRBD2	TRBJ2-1	TGTGCCAGCAGCGTAGCGGGGGGGGTGGCCTACAATGAGCAGTTCTTC	CASSVAGGVAYNEQFF
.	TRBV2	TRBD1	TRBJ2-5	TGTGCCAGCATGACGACCGCTGGGACAGACGGGACCCAGTACTTC	CASMTTAGTDGTQYF
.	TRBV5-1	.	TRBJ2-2	TGCGCCAGCAGCTTAATGAACACCGGGGAGCTGTTTTTT	CASSLMNTGELFF
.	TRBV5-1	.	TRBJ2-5	TGCGCCAGCAGCTTTGGTGGAGAGACCCAGTACTTC	CASSFGGETQYF